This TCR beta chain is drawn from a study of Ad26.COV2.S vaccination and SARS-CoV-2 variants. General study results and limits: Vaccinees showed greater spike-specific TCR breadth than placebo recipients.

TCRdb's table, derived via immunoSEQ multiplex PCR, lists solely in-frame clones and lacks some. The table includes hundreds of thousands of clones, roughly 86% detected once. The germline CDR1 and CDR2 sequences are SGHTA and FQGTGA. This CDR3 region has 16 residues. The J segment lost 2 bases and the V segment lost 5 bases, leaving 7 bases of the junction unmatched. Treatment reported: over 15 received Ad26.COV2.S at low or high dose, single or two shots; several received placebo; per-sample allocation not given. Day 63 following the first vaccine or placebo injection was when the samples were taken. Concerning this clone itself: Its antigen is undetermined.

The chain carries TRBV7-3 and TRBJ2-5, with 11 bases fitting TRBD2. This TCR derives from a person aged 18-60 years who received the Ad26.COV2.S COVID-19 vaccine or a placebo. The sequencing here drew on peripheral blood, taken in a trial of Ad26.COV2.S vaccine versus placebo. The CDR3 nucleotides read TGTGCCAGCAGCCAGGGACTAGCGGCACTTCAAGAGACCCAGTACTTC. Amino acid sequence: CASSQGLAALQETQYF.